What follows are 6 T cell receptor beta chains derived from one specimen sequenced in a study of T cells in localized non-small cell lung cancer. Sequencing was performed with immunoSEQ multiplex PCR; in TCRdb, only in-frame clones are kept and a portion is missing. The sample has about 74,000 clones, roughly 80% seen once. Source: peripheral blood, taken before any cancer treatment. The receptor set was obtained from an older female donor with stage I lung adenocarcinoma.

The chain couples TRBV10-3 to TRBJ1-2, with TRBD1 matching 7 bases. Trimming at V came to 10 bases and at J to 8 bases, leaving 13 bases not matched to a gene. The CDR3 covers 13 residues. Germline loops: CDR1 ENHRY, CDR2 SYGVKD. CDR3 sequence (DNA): TGTGCCAGCAGATCCAGACAGGGCGGCGGCTACACCTTC. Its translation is CASRSRQGGGYTF.

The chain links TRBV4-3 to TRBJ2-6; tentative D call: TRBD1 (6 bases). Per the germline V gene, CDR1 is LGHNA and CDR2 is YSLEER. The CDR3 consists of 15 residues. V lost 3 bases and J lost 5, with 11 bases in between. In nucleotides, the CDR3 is TGCGCCAGCAGCCATACGGACAGCTGGGCCAACGTCCTGACTTTC. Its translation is CASSHTDSWANVLTF.

The CDR3 is CASSRHLGYSTDTQYF. The DNA for the CDR3 is TGTGCCAGCAGTCGCCACCTGGGATATAGCACAGATACGCAGTATTTT. The rearrangement joins TRBV27 to TRBJ2-3, with unresolved D. The ends were cut back, 5 bases at V and 0 bases at J, with 15 bases in the middle. From germline, CDR1 is MNHEY and CDR2 SMNVEV (reference sequence). The CDR3 totals 16 residues.

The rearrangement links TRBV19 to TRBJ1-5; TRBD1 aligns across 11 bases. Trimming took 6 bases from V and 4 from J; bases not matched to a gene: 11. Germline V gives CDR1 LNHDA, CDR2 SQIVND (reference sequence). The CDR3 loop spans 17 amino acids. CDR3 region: CASSSFPGQGANQPQHF. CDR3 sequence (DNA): TGTGCCAGTAGCAGTTTCCCAGGACAGGGGGCGAATCAGCCCCAGCATTTT.

CDR3 DNA sequence: TGTGCCAGCAGCCCGGGACAGGGGGACACCGGGGAGCTGTTTTTT. This codes for CASSPGQGDTGELFF. The chain joins TRBV5-4 to TRBJ2-2; 11 bases line up with TRBD1. J lost 3 bases, V lost 4 bases, and 2 bases had no gene match. In germline, CDR1 is SGHNT, CDR2 YYREEE (reference sequence). The CDR3 totals 15 residues.

CDR3 sequence (DNA): TGTGCCATCAGTGAGTCCCAGGCCAGGGTCTACGAGCAGTACTTC. It is translated as CAISESQARVYEQYF. The chain recombines TRBV10-3 with TRBJ2-7; D might be TRBD1 (5 bases). Germline-derived CDR1 and CDR2 are ENHRY and SYGVKD. V shed 0 bases and J shed 3 bases, with 12 bases lying between them. The CDR3 has 15 amino acids.